This TCR beta chain is from a study of T cell repertoires in cytomegalovirus infection (dated by TCRdb to between 2018 and 2021). For context, the study as a whole: Donor HLA type was relevant to the analysis, as public TCR beta signatures indicated carriage of CMV infection together with the matching HLA type.

Concerning this clonotype: Its antigen is currently not known. No base quality information exists; no much larger clone differs at one position.

TCRdb names Illumina HiSeq 1500 as the instrument used. In TCRdb, the public reads were trimmed at Q25 with fastp and aligned with MiXCR, with productive beta chains retained. Each CDR3 protein gets just one entry, which takes the most common genes and DNA from the rows behind it. A total of some 230,000 distinct CDR3 sequences appear in this sample, about 23% of them only once. Around a sixth of the sample is in the top ten clones. Germline trimming amounts to 3 bases on V and 8 bases on J, with 6 as the count of junction bases outside the gene matches. The germline V gene (reference sequence) sets CDR1 to SEHNR and CDR2 to FQNEAQ. The CDR3 contains 14 residues, cysteine and phenylalanine counted. CDR3 DNA only is kept here, 42 bases in frame from base 1. Broader findings and caveats from the paper: The ex vivo response was dominated by HLA-C-restricted CMV-specific TCR beta clonotypes, which also provided the single most frequent clonotype in two of eight donors. Cumulative frequency of public TCR beta family members discriminated carriers of CMV infection plus the relevant HLA type in this cohort and an independent 352-donor cohort.

The chain links TRBV7-9 with TRBJ2-1; 8 bases in the junction line up with TRBD1. Specimen: CD8+ T cells from PBMCs. The TCR sequence derives from a human donor in good health (CMV status not recorded). Some clones in this sample may be carry-over from other donors' samples. The encoded CDR3 is CASSFSDRADEQFF. Here is the DNA: TGTGCCAGCAGCTTTTCGGACAGGGCGGATGAGCAGTTCTTC.